This passage covers 30 T cell receptor beta chains from one sample sequenced in a study of control samples from healthy donors and cancer patients. Only in-frame clones appear in the TCRdb table, and some are missing; sequencing was by immunoSEQ multiplex PCR. Here the sample spans approximately 76,000 clones, roughly 82% being singletons. The sequenced material came from PBMCs. These receptors came from a man aged 60 to 75 with head and neck cancer.

The chain joins TRBV27 to TRBJ2-1; 8 bases fit TRBD2. Trimming cost V 2 bases and J 3 bases; bases outside gene matches: 12. CDR1 and CDR2 from the germline V gene are MNHEY and SMNVEV (reference sequence). This CDR3 has 18 amino acids. CDR3 residues: CASSLLDSGTIGYNEQFF. The CDR3 DNA reads as TGTGCCAGCAGTTTACTGGATAGCGGGACTATTGGCTACAATGAGCAGTTCTTC.

The chain links TRBV28 to TRBJ2-7, with TRBD2 identical over 7 bases. The germline gives CDR1 MDHEN, CDR2 SYDVKM. The CDR3 covers 16 residues. Unmatched junction bases numbered 18, after V lost 6 bases and J lost 7 bases. CDR3 DNA sequence: TGTGCCAGCAGAATCTCGTGGGCTAGCGGATTGGGGGAGCAGTACTTC. Its protein is CASRISWASGLGEQYF.

This clone was seen a single time. The chain joins TRBV7-2 to TRBJ2-1, with 15 bases that match TRBD2. The CDR3 is made up of 15 amino acids. Germline CDR1 reads SGHTA; CDR2 reads FQGNSA. The J segment lost 10 bases and the V segment lost 5 bases, leaving 6 bases of the junction unmatched. CDR3 sequence (DNA): TGTGCCAGCAGCACGGGACTAGCGGGAGGATCCGAGCAGTTCTTC. Translating it yields CASSTGLAGGSEQFF.

This chain connects TRBV4-1 to TRBJ2-1, with TRBD2 matching over 13 bases. This CDR3 is 19 amino acids long. The ends lost 1 base at V and 4 bases at J; junction bases unmatched: 10. The V gene's germline CDR1 is MGHRA and CDR2 YSYEKL. In DNA, the CDR3 is TGCGCCAGCAGCCAAGGGGGACTAGCGGGACGGGCCTCTTACAATGAGCAGTTCTTC. Translation gives CASSQGGLAGRASYNEQFF.

The chain is built from TRBV2 and TRBJ1-1, with 8 bases lining up with TRBD1. Trimming cost V 8 bases and J 7 bases; bases outside gene matches: 6. The CDR3 is 12 amino acids. From germline, CDR1 is SNHLY and CDR2 FYNNEI. The CDR3 reads CASRQGLLEAFF. The DNA for the CDR3 is TGTGCCAGCCGACAGGGGTTACTTGAAGCTTTCTTT.

In this sample, this clone turned up a few times. The CDR3 nucleotides are TGCAGCGCGAGACGAGGGGGACTAGCGGGGTACAATGAGCAGTTCTTC. Protein sequence: CSARRGGLAGYNEQFF. The genes are TRBV29-1 and TRBJ2-1; 13 bases are a match to TRBD2. The CDR3 is made up of 16 amino acids. The junction had 10 bases not matched to a gene; V was cut back by 7 bases and J by 4 bases. The germline CDR1 and CDR2 sequences are SQVTM and ANQGSEA.

The rearrangement joins TRBV12-3 or TRBV12-4 to TRBJ2-7; D possibly corresponds to TRBD2 (5 bases). The CDR3 runs to 13 residues. The V end lost 2 bases, the J end lost 5 bases, and 10 bases lay between the germline ends. The CDR3 loop reads CASSLMGADEQYF. CDR3 coding DNA: TGTGCCAGCAGTTTAATGGGAGCCGACGAGCAGTACTTC.

The genes are TRBV5-1 and TRBJ2-7; 9 bases agree with TRBD1. The trim removed 2 bases at V and 6 bases at J, leaving 6 bases unmatched. Germline-derived CDR1 and CDR2 are SGHRS and YFSETQ. CDR3 length: 14 residues. CDR3 protein: CASSFGDRVPEQYF. The CDR3 DNA sequence: TGCGCCAGCAGCTTCGGGGACAGGGTTCCCGAGCAGTACTTC.

This clone was counted once. The chain couples TRBV6-5 to TRBJ2-2, with 10 nucleotides matching TRBD1. Germline V gives CDR1 MNHEY, CDR2 SVGAGI. The junction had 15 bases not matched to a gene; V was cut back by 11 bases and J by 12 bases. The CDR3 consists of 14 residues. The CDR3 DNA reads TGTGCCGGGTCCTATACCGGGACAGGGGCAAAGCTGTTTTTT. This translates into CAGSYTGTGAKLFF.

This clone showed up just a few times. J is TRBJ1-5 and V is TRBV30; 7 nucleotides line up with TRBD1. This CDR3 is built from 21 residues. Trimming cost V 4 bases and J 3 bases; bases outside gene matches: 27. Looked up from germline, CDR1 is GTSNPN and CDR2 is SVGIG (reference sequence). CDR3 coding DNA: TGTGCCTGGAACCCCCGACAGGGCGGGTACAACCCTCGGGGTCTCAATCAGCCCCAGCATTTT. Translated: CAWNPRQGGYNPRGLNQPQHF.

This sequence joins TRBV6-6 and TRBJ1-3, with 7 bases identical to TRBD1. CDR1 and CDR2 from the germline V gene are MNHNY and SVGAGI (reference sequence). Germline trimming cut 5 bases from V and 5 bases from J; bases unmatched to any gene: 9. This CDR3 spans 15 amino acids. The CDR3 bases are TGTGCCAGCAGTCTCACAGGGGTAGAGAGAAACACCATATATTTT. This gives the protein CASSLTGVERNTIYF.

The chain has TRBV2 and TRBJ2-2, with TRBD1 matching 9 bases. V lost 4 bases and J lost 7; bases outside the gene matches: 7. This CDR3 region has 15 residues. CDR1 SNHLY and CDR2 FYNNEI come from the germline V gene. CDR3 bases: TGTGCCAGCAGTGTGGAACAGGGGGCAAGCGGGGAGCTGTTTTTT. This sequence encodes CASSVEQGASGELFF.

The V call is TRBV11-3, the J call TRBJ2-7; the D gene is possibly TRBD2 (5 bases). CDR1 and CDR2 from the germline V gene are SGHNT and YENEEA. This CDR3 contains 16 residues. The V gene lost 0 bases and the J gene lost 2 bases, with 14 bases spanning the gap. The chain's CDR3 is CASSLESGRGTYEQYF. The CDR3 DNA follows: TGTGCCAGCAGCTTAGAATCTGGGCGAGGGACCTACGAGCAGTACTTC.

CDR3 in DNA: TGCGCCAGCAGCCAAGGACAGGGTGATCAGCCCCAGCATTTT. This encodes CASSQGQGDQPQHF. The J gene is TRBJ1-5, the V gene TRBV4-1, with 7 nucleotides matching TRBD1. The CDR3 extends over 14 amino acids. Trimming at V came to 1 base and at J to 5 bases, leaving 2 bases not matched to a gene. Per germline, CDR1 MGHRA and CDR2 YSYEKL.

This clone was found a few times. DNA of the CDR3: TGTGCCAGCAGCTCTCGGGATTTTTATCGCTACGAGCAGTACTTC. Amino acids: CASSSRDFYRYEQYF. The chain couples TRBV7-9 to TRBJ2-7; TRBD2 might be the D (5 bases). The V end lost 4 bases, the J end lost 3 bases, and 16 bases lay between the germline ends. The germline gives CDR1 SEHNR, CDR2 FQNEAQ (reference sequence). This CDR3 is 15 amino acids long.

The chain employs TRBV21-1 and TRBJ1-1; the table's TRBD1 call for D was not verified on the DNA. TRBV21-1 is reported as a pseudogene. The CDR3 is 14 amino acids. CDR3 amino acids: CASSKEVGAAEAFF. The CDR3 DNA reads as TGTGCCAGCAGCAAAGAGGTGGGGGCGGCTGAAGCTTTCTTT.

The chain has TRBV18 and TRBJ2-2; unclear D gene. V dropped 2 bases and J dropped 5 bases, with 9 bases sitting between them. This CDR3 is built from 14 residues. The germline CDR1 and CDR2 sequences are KGHSH and LQKENI. The CDR3 protein is CASSPGMLTGELFF. CDR3 in DNA: TGTGCCAGCTCACCAGGGATGTTGACCGGGGAGCTGTTTTTT.

The genes are TRBV7-9 and TRBJ1-5; 9 bases are a match to TRBD1. V lost 5 bases to trimming and J lost 4 bases; unmatched junction nucleotides: 9. The CDR3 loop spans 16 amino acids. Germline CDR1 and CDR2: SEHNR and FQNEAQ (reference sequence). The CDR3 loop reads CASSRDRVGKNQPQHF. The CDR3 DNA reads TGTGCCAGCAGCCGGGACAGGGTAGGGAAAAATCAGCCCCAGCATTTT.

The chain employs TRBV29-1 and TRBJ1-2, with D possibly matching TRBD1 (6 bases). The CDR3 length is 13 residues. In germline, CDR1 is SQVTM, CDR2 ANQGSEA. Trimming removed 2 bases from V and 7 bases from J, with 14 bases in between. CDR3 residues: CSVEFRGVGGYTF. In DNA, the CDR3 is TGCAGCGTTGAATTTAGGGGGGTTGGTGGCTACACCTTC.

This clone was recorded a few times. The V and J genes are TRBV5-1 and TRBJ1-1; no clear D. This CDR3 is 12 amino acids long. The germline V and J ends were trimmed by 1 base and 7 bases, with 8 bases remaining between them. CDR1 is SGHRS and CDR2 is YFSETQ in the germline V gene. The CDR3 DNA reads as TGCGCCAGCAGCTTGCGCGCCGTTGAAGCTTTCTTT. Its protein product is CASSLRAVEAFF.

This sequence joins TRBV5-1 and TRBJ1-1; D is ambiguous. CDR1 and CDR2 from the germline V gene are SGHRS and YFSETQ. This CDR3 has 14 amino acids. V lost 1 base, J lost 10 bases, and 17 bases lay in between. Here the CDR3 DNA reads TGCGCCAGCAGCTTGATTGATTTTATTTCAGGAGCTTTCTTT. Its translation is CASSLIDFISGAFF.

This sequence joins TRBV5-1 and TRBJ2-7; a possible D gene is TRBD1 (6 bases). The V end lost 1 base, the J end lost 5 bases, and 10 bases lay between the germline ends. Germline V lookup: CDR1 SGHRS, CDR2 YFSETQ. The CDR3 is 13 amino acids. In nucleotides, the CDR3 is TGCGCCAGCAGCTTGACAGGGATCCACGAGCAGTACTTC. Translated: CASSLTGIHEQYF. The variable domain in full, completed from reference TRBV5-1 and TRBJ2-7, reads KAGVTQTPRYLIKTRGQQVTLSCSPISGHRSVSWYQQTPGQGLQFLFEYFSETQRNKGNFPGRFSGRQFSNSRSEMNVSTLELGDSALYLCASSLTGIHEQYFGPGTRLTVT.

The gene calls are TRBV6-5 and TRBJ1-5, with D tentatively TRBD1 (5 bases). Germline CDR1 reads MNHEY; CDR2 reads SVGAGI. The V end was cut by 6 bases, the J end by 0 bases, with 12 bases between. The CDR3 runs to 15 residues. For the CDR3, the DNA is TGTGCCAGCAGGGCAGGGAGTTATAGCAATCAGCCCCAGCATTTT. Residues: CASRAGSYSNQPQHF.

This chain joins TRBV4-1 and TRBJ1-1; D may be TRBD1 (5 bases). Germline V gives CDR1 MGHRA, CDR2 YSYEKL. The CDR3 contains 15 residues. The V and J ends lost 1 base and 0 bases respectively, with 9 bases between them. The CDR3 DNA reads TGCGCCAGCAGCCAAGGACAGCTGATGAACACTGAAGCTTTCTTT. Its protein product is CASSQGQLMNTEAFF.

Note on this clone: This same CDR3 is encoded by further DNA sequences in the sample. The V call is TRBV12-3 or TRBV12-4, the J call TRBJ2-6; unclear D gene. V lost 3 bases to trimming and J lost 2 bases, with 2 bases between them. The CDR3 has 13 residues. In nucleotides, the CDR3 is TGTGCCAGCAGTTTGGCTGGGGCCAACGTCCTGACTTTC. Its protein is CASSLAGANVLTF.

This clone appeared a few times. The J gene is TRBJ2-1, the V gene TRBV5-4; D perhaps matches TRBD2 (6 bases). Germline V lookup: CDR1 SGHNT, CDR2 YYREEE (reference sequence). The CDR3 runs 16 residues. V shed 4 bases and J shed 0 bases, with 14 bases lying between them. CDR3 region: CASSNDGLYSYNEQFF. Here the CDR3 DNA reads TGTGCCAGCAGCAACGATGGACTATACTCCTACAATGAGCAGTTCTTC.

The rearrangement uses TRBV6-6 and TRBJ1-1; 7 bases fit TRBD1. The J segment lost 4 bases and the V segment lost 5 bases, leaving 4 bases of the junction unmatched. The CDR3 totals 13 residues. CDR1 is MNHNY and CDR2 is SVGAGI in the germline V gene (reference sequence). The CDR3, as DNA: TGTGCCAGCAGTGGCAGGGGGATCACTGAAGCTTTCTTT. Its translation is CASSGRGITEAFF.

The chain has TRBV3-1 (or the pseudogene TRBV3-2) and TRBJ2-3; 8 bases map to TRBD1. The CDR3 has 16 residues. The V segment lost 3 bases and the J segment 3 bases; nucleotides outside the gene matches: 8. Germline lookup yields CDR1 LGHDT and CDR2 YNNKEL (reference sequence). The CDR3: CASSQDQGAGTDTQYF. The CDR3 region has the DNA TGTGCCAGCAGCCAGGATCAGGGGGCAGGAACAGATACGCAGTATTTT.

The V and J genes are TRBV19 and TRBJ1-2; a possible D gene is TRBD1 (6 bases). CDR3 length: 15 amino acids. Trimming removed 3 bases from V and 0 bases from J, with 11 bases in between. The germline V gene has CDR1 LNHDA and CDR2 SQIVND (reference sequence). The CDR3: CASSIQTGPNYGYTF. DNA for the CDR3: TGTGCCAGTAGTATCCAGACAGGTCCTAACTATGGCTACACCTTC. The full variable domain, its missing parts supplied by reference TRBV19 and TRBJ1-2, is DGGITQSPKYLFRKEGQNVTLSCEQNLNHDAMYWYRQDPGQGLRLIYYSQIVNDFQKGDIAEGYSVSREKKESFPLTVTSAQKNPTAFYLCASSIQTGPNYGYTFGSGTRLTVV.

In DNA, the CDR3 is TGCGCCAGCAGCCAAGACACCTCTGGGGCCAACGTCCTGACTTTC. As protein: CASSQDTSGANVLTF. The chain links TRBV5-1 to TRBJ2-6; D unresolved. Germline CDR1 SGHRS, CDR2 YFSETQ. Trimming took 4 bases from V and 0 from J, leaving 8 bases between them. This CDR3 has 15 residues.